Below, 30 T cell receptor beta chains from the same sample are listed, as sequenced in a study of graft-versus-host responses after intestinal transplantation. Clones were read by immunoSEQ multiplex PCR, and TCRdb kept only the in-frame ones, dropping some. The sample has 65,000 to 100,000 clones, about nine tenths seen once; the top ten hold more than 0.35%. Which antigens these TCRs recognize remains unknown. The input for sequencing was unstimulated CD8+ T cells sorted from spleen or lymph node cells, taken before transplant. Receptors originate from a human donor who was the organ donor for an intestinal transplant.

The CDR3 sequence is CATSGGTTYEQYF. The CDR3 bases are TGTGCTACTAGCGGGGGGACAACCTACGAGCAGTACTTC. The chain recombines TRBV5-4 with TRBJ2-7; TRBD2 matches at 12 bases. Per the germline V gene, CDR1 is SGHNT and CDR2 is YYREEE (reference sequence). The CDR3 is made up of 13 amino acids. Full variable domain (remainder filled in from reference TRBV5-4 and TRBJ2-7): ETGVTQSPTHLIKTRGQQVTLRCSSQSGHNTVSWYQQALGQGPQFIFQYYREEENGRGNFPPRFSGLQFPNYSSELNVNALELDDSALYLCATSGGTTYEQYFGPGTRLTVT.

The V call is TRBV7-2, the J call TRBJ2-7; weak D call: TRBD2 (5 bases). V was shortened by 1 base and J by 5 bases, with 12 bases between the two germline ends. Germline CDR1 SGHTA, CDR2 FQGNSA. This CDR3 has 14 amino acids. The CDR3 sequence is CASSLEVGGNEQYF. DNA of the CDR3: TGTGCCAGCAGCTTAGAAGTCGGAGGTAACGAGCAGTACTTC.

This clone was recorded only once. The chain carries TRBV27 and TRBJ1-5; 10 positions agree with TRBD1. The CDR3 is made up of 17 amino acids. The V segment lost 8 bases and the J segment 0 bases; nucleotides outside the gene matches: 10. CDR1 is MNHEY, CDR2 SMNVEV, per germline (reference sequence). CDR3 amino acids: CASGQGGGTDSNQPQHF. Here the CDR3 DNA reads TGTGCCAGCGGACAGGGGGGTGGAACCGATAGCAATCAGCCCCAGCATTTT.

V gene TRBV7-9 combines with J gene TRBJ1-2, with D possibly being TRBD1 (5 bases). The V end lost 2 bases, the J end lost 7 bases, and 17 bases lay between the germline ends. The CDR3 is made up of 15 amino acids. Germline CDR1 is SEHNR and CDR2 is FQNEAQ (reference sequence). The CDR3 protein is CASSLQGYVWGGYTF. CDR3 sequence (DNA): TGTGCCAGCAGCTTACAGGGATACGTGTGGGGTGGCTACACCTTC.

This clone was recorded once. The gene calls are TRBV29-1 and TRBJ2-1; no reliable D call. From germline, CDR1 is SQVTM and CDR2 ANQGSEA. V lost 6 bases, J lost 0 bases, and 9 bases lay in between. The CDR3 covers 13 residues. The CDR3 DNA reads as TGCAGCGTCTCTCGTTCCTCCTACAATGAGCAGTTCTTC. Encoded protein: CSVSRSSYNEQFF.

V gene TRBV18 combines with J gene TRBJ1-2; tentatively, D is TRBD1 (6 bases). V was cut by 5 bases and J by 3 bases, with 13 bases left in between. This CDR3 has 14 amino acids. Germline assignment: CDR1 KGHSH and CDR2 LQKENI. The CDR3 loop is CASSTEQGDYGYTF. For the CDR3, the DNA is TGTGCCAGCTCAACTGAACAGGGTGACTATGGCTACACCTTC.

This clone turned up a few times. The chain uses TRBV6-5 and TRBJ1-2; 8 nucleotides match TRBD1. There are 14 residues in the CDR3. Trimming took 5 bases from V and 0 from J; bases not matched to a gene: 2. Germline V gene lookup returns CDR1 MNHEY and CDR2 SVGAGI. CDR3 in amino acids: CASSQQGANYGYTF. CDR3 nucleotide sequence: TGTGCCAGCAGTCAACAGGGGGCTAACTATGGCTACACCTTC.

This sequence joins TRBV2 and TRBJ1-2; D possibly corresponds to TRBD1 (5 bases). V was cut by 7 bases and J by 2 bases, with 8 bases left in between. Germline assignment: CDR1 SNHLY and CDR2 FYNNEI. The CDR3 length is 12 residues. CDR3: CASMSGNYGYTF. Here the CDR3 DNA reads TGTGCCAGCATGTCAGGGAACTATGGCTACACCTTC.

The gene calls are TRBV9 and TRBJ2-3, with a tentative D call TRBD2 (6 bases). This CDR3 comprises 19 residues. CDR1 is SGDLS and CDR2 is YYNGEE in the germline V gene. V lost 0 bases to trimming and J lost 1 base, with 21 bases between them. CDR3 sequence: CASSVGVSGRGSGTDTQYF. CDR3 nucleotide sequence: TGTGCCAGCAGCGTAGGGGTTTCGGGGCGGGGCAGCGGCACAGATACGCAGTATTTT.

This chain uses TRBV28 with TRBJ2-5, with D possibly matching TRBD2 (6 bases). Germline CDR1 is MDHEN and CDR2 is SYDVKM. The V end lost 3 bases, the J end lost 5 bases, and 19 bases lay between the germline ends. The CDR3 covers 16 residues. CDR3 nucleotides: TGTGCCAGCAGTTTCCTCCGGGACTCCACCCGGGAGACCCAGTACTTC. Its protein product is CASSFLRDSTRETQYF.

The table lists this clone with a count of one. V usage is TRBV10-3 and J usage is TRBJ1-2; 7 bases fit TRBD1. Germline V lookup: CDR1 ENHRY, CDR2 SYGVKD. The V and J ends lost 3 bases and 1 base, in that order; junction bases with no gene match: 5. This CDR3 has 15 residues. The CDR3 is CAISEGTAFNYGYTF. CDR3 nucleotides: TGTGCCATCAGTGAAGGGACAGCGTTTAACTATGGCTACACCTTC.

This chain joins TRBV2 and TRBJ2-7; D is undetermined. The germline V gene has CDR1 SNHLY and CDR2 FYNNEI. V was shortened by 7 bases and J by 7 bases, with 14 bases between the two germline ends. CDR3 size: 12 residues. CDR3 amino acids: CASTQRSGEQYF. For the CDR3, the DNA is TGTGCCAGCACCCAGAGGAGTGGGGAGCAGTACTTC.

In nucleotides, the CDR3 is TGTGCCAGCAGTTCTAACCTAAGTGCTTTCTTT. This sequence encodes CASSSNLSAFF. The V and J genes are TRBV6-6 and TRBJ1-1; no clear D gene. This CDR3 region has 11 residues. V was cut by 4 bases and J by 11 bases, with 11 bases left in between. CDR1 is MNHNY and CDR2 is SVGAGI in the germline V gene (reference sequence).

The genes are TRBV6-5 and TRBJ2-4, with D possibly matching TRBD1 (6 bases). The CDR3 has 14 residues. The V gene lost 6 bases and the J gene lost 8 bases, with 17 bases spanning the gap. CDR1 MNHEY and CDR2 SVGAGI come from the germline V gene. The CDR3 DNA follows: TGTGCCAGCAGCTCTGGGACACACCGGGACATTCAGTACTTC. Translating gives CASSSGTHRDIQYF.

The gene calls are TRBV4-3 and TRBJ2-5; TRBD2 is a possible D gene (6 bases). This CDR3 comprises 15 residues. V was cut by 0 bases and J by 5 bases, with 13 bases left in between. The V gene's germline CDR1 is LGHNA and CDR2 YSLEER. The CDR3 DNA is TGCGCCAGCAGCCAAGAAAGGAGGGAAGAGGAGACCCAGTACTTC. Translation gives CASSQERREEETQYF.

V usage is TRBV6-1 and J usage is TRBJ1-2; D possibly corresponds to TRBD1 (5 bases). This CDR3 contains 13 residues. CDR1 and CDR2 (germline): MNHNS, SASEGT. Trimming pared 6 bases from V and 2 bases from J, leaving 10 bases between. CDR3 sequence (DNA): TGTGCCAGCAGCCGGGACTCCAACTATGGCTACACCTTC. This encodes CASSRDSNYGYTF.

The genes are TRBV5-1 and TRBJ2-7; 12 bases match TRBD2. V lost 1 base, J lost 4 bases, and 0 bases stayed unmatched. The CDR3 covers 14 residues. The V gene's germline CDR1 is SGHRS and CDR2 YFSETQ. The CDR3 sequence: CASSLTSGGYEQYF. CDR3 nucleotides: TGCGCCAGCAGCTTGACTAGCGGGGGGTACGAGCAGTACTTC. Based on the CDR3 plus reference TRBV5-1 and TRBJ2-7, the full variable domain is KAGVTQTPRYLIKTRGQQVTLSCSPISGHRSVSWYQQTPGQGLQFLFEYFSETQRNKGNFPGRFSGRQFSNSRSEMNVSTLELGDSALYLCASSLTSGGYEQYFGPGTRLTVT.

The chain recombines TRBV4-1 with TRBJ2-7; TRBD1 is a possible D gene (6 bases). The CDR3 has 19 amino acids. V was shortened by 2 bases and J by 3 bases, with 26 bases between the two germline ends. Germline lookup yields CDR1 MGHRA and CDR2 YSYEKL. The CDR3 region has the DNA TGCGCCAGCAGCCAACCTTTCCGGCCGACAGGAAAAAACCGCTACGAGCAGTACTTC. As protein: CASSQPFRPTGKNRYEQYF.

The chain combines TRBV9 with TRBJ2-5; TRBD2 is a possible D gene (6 bases). V lost 0 bases and J 2 bases, leaving 17 bases between the germline ends. Germline values: CDR1 SGDLS, CDR2 YYNGEE. The CDR3 covers 17 residues. The CDR3 DNA sequence: TGTGCCAGCAGCGTAGCCGACCCGGCGGGGTTACAAGAGACCCAGTACTTC. The encoded protein is CASSVADPAGLQETQYF.

This rearrangement joins TRBV6-6 to TRBJ2-2, with D perhaps matching TRBD2 (7 bases). The CDR3 totals 16 residues. The germline V and J ends were trimmed by 7 bases and 0 bases, with 15 bases remaining between them. Germline V CDR1 and CDR2: MNHNY, SVGAGI (reference sequence). In nucleotides, the CDR3 is TGTGCCAGCACCCCGGCGGGGGCCACGAACACCGGGGAGCTGTTTTTT. Protein sequence: CASTPAGATNTGELFF.

Relative to its sample, this clone is medium-sized. The chain combines TRBV19 with TRBJ1-5, with D perhaps matching TRBD1 (6 bases). Per the germline V gene, CDR1 is LNHDA and CDR2 is SQIVND (reference sequence). With 11 bases removed from V and 0 bases from J, the gap between germline ends came to 11 bases. The CDR3 loop spans 13 amino acids. The CDR3 reads CAGGAYSNQPQHF. The CDR3 DNA follows: TGTGCCGGGGGGGCTTATAGCAATCAGCCCCAGCATTTT. Supplemented by reference TRBV19 and TRBJ1-5, the full variable domain reads DGGITQSPKYLFRKEGQNVTLSCEQNLNHDAMYWYRQDPGQGLRLIYYSQIVNDFQKGDIAEGYSVSREKKESFPLTVTSAQKNPTAFYLCAGGAYSNQPQHFGDGTRLSIL.

The rearrangement links TRBV6-5 to TRBJ1-2; 7 bases line up with TRBD1. Germline CDR1 reads MNHEY; CDR2 reads SVGAGI. CDR3 length equals 14 residues. The junction had 7 bases not matched to a gene; V was cut back by 5 bases and J by 4 bases. CDR3 sequence reads: CASSQRGQTYGYTF. The CDR3 region has the DNA TGTGCCAGCAGTCAGAGGGGACAGACCTATGGCTACACCTTC.

The gene calls are TRBV5-4 and TRBJ2-2; perhaps TRBD1 as D (6 bases). The CDR3 is 15 residues long. Looked up from germline, CDR1 is SGHNT and CDR2 is YYREEE (reference sequence). The ends were cut back, 4 bases at V and 6 bases at J, with 16 bases in the middle. This CDR3 reads CASSEQGPAAGELFF. The CDR3 DNA reads as TGTGCCAGCAGCGAACAGGGACCGGCGGCCGGGGAGCTGTTTTTT.

The gene calls are TRBV13 and TRBJ2-3; possibly TRBD2 for D (6 bases). Trimming took off 3 bases at V and 2 bases at J, with 12 bases between the two ends. The germline V gene has CDR1 PRHDT and CDR2 FYEKMQ (reference sequence). The CDR3 runs to 15 residues. CDR3 DNA sequence: TGTGCCAGCAGCTTTAGAGGGAGGATCACAGATACGCAGTATTTT. Its protein is CASSFRGRITDTQYF.

V and J are TRBV4-1 and TRBJ2-3; TRBD2 matches at 11 bases. The CDR3 is 15 amino acids. Germline V lookup: CDR1 MGHRA, CDR2 YSYEKL. Trimming took 4 bases from V and 4 from J; bases not matched to a gene: 4. The CDR3: CASSPIAGGPDTQYF. The DNA for the CDR3 is TGCGCCAGCAGCCCCATAGCGGGGGGGCCAGATACGCAGTATTTT.

The chain employs TRBV6-5 and TRBJ1-1; tentatively, D is TRBD1 (5 bases). The CDR3 has 15 residues. V gave up 2 bases and J gave up 1 base, with 11 bases separating them. CDR1 is MNHEY and CDR2 is SVGAGI in the germline V gene. The CDR3 DNA sequence: TGTGCCAGCAGTTACGGGGGGGAGGCGAACACTGAAGCTTTCTTT. Translating it yields CASSYGGEANTEAFF.

This chain joins TRBV5-4 and TRBJ2-1; weak D call: TRBD1 (6 bases). The ends were cut back, 3 bases at V and 3 bases at J, with 13 bases in the middle. The CDR3 is 15 amino acids. Germline CDR1 reads SGHNT; CDR2 reads YYREEE (reference sequence). The CDR3 protein is CASSSAPGDYNEQFF. DNA of the CDR3: TGTGCCAGCAGCTCGGCCCCAGGGGACTACAATGAGCAGTTCTTC.

The chain carries TRBV4-2 and TRBJ2-2, with 12 bases that match TRBD2. J was trimmed by 1 base and V by 0 bases; bases with no gene match: 12. CDR3 size: 21 residues. Germline CDR1 LGHNA, CDR2 YNFKEQ. CDR3 nucleotide sequence: TGTGCCAGCAGCCAAGAAGTCACGCTAGCGGGGGGGATTAAGAACACCGGGGAGCTGTTTTTT. It is translated as CASSQEVTLAGGIKNTGELFF.

The V call is TRBV5-6, the J call TRBJ1-6, with TRBD1 as a possible D gene (6 bases). The CDR3 runs to 17 residues. Germline loops: CDR1 SGHDT, CDR2 YYEEEE. The germline V and J ends were trimmed by 1 base and 8 bases, with 19 bases remaining between them. DNA for the CDR3: TGTGCCAGCAGCTTGTCACTACAGGGCGAGACCTATTCACCCCTCCACTTT. Translated: CASSLSLQGETYSPLHF.

This clone was picked up one time. CDR3: CSVPGQGAPEAFF. CDR3 DNA sequence: TGCAGCGTTCCGGGACAGGGGGCTCCTGAAGCTTTCTTT. The chain couples TRBV29-1 to TRBJ1-1, with TRBD1 matching over 12 bases. Germline CDR1 and CDR2: SQVTM and ANQGSEA. The V and J ends lost 5 bases and 6 bases, in that order; junction bases with no gene match: 4. The CDR3 contains 13 residues.